The 8 T cell receptor beta chains below were found in one sample sequenced in a study of T cells in Graves' hyperthyroidism and ophthalmopathy. Amplification of TCR beta CDR3 regions was performed using RNA transcripts as template. The TCR CDR3 first-round RT-PCR relied on the HTBI primer set. TCRdb recomputed calls from the multiplex PCR reads with MiXCR, one row per CDR3 protein. The sample consists of about 740,000 distinct CDR3 sequences, less than 15% of them appearing once. The sample taken for sequencing was blood. All receptors derive from a woman between 18 and 29 years old with Graves' hyperthyroidism.

The rearrangement links TRBV5-4 to TRBJ2-4; D call uncertain. CDR3 length: 16 amino acids. V gave up 0 bases and J gave up 0 bases, with 10 bases separating them. Germline V CDR1 and CDR2: SGHNT, YYREEE (reference sequence). The CDR3 is CASSLEGGVAKNIQYF. Here the CDR3 DNA reads TGTGCCAGCAGCTTGGAGGGCGGAGTAGCCAAAAACATTCAGTACTTC.

About this clonotype itself: This sequence may be a read error, since a much larger clone differs from it by one base. CDR3 nucleotide sequence: TGCAGTGCTAGAGATGGGCTAGCGGGAACAGGTACGCAGTATTTT. This codes for CSARDGLAGTGTQYF. This chain joins TRBV20-1 and TRBJ2-3; 9 bases are a match to TRBD2. The CDR3 has 15 residues. The germline CDR1 and CDR2 sequences are DFQATT and SNEGSKA (reference sequence).

The genes are TRBV7-2 and TRBJ2-7, with TRBD2 identical over 12 bases. The V gene's germline CDR1 is SGHTA and CDR2 FQGNSA. With V trimmed by 8 bases and J by 5 bases, 4 bases remained unmatched. The CDR3 length is 13 residues. CDR3 amino acids: CASGLAGMNEQYF. The CDR3 DNA reads as TGTGCCAGCGGACTAGCGGGAATGAACGAGCAGTACTTC.

The CDR3, as DNA: TGCAGTGCAGGGGTGGAGCGGGAAACCAACGAGCAGTACTTC. Protein product: CSAGVERETNEQYF. The J gene is TRBJ2-7, the V gene TRBV20-1; 7 bases match TRBD2. The ends lost 6 bases at V and 5 bases at J; junction bases unmatched: 13. From germline, CDR1 is DFQATT and CDR2 SNEGSKA (reference sequence). There are 14 residues in the CDR3.

In this sample, this clonotype turned up a few times. The chain links TRBV6-1 to TRBJ2-2; possibly TRBD2 for D (6 bases). Germline V lookup: CDR1 MNHNS, CDR2 SASEGT. The CDR3 is 16 residues long. V was cut by 5 bases and J by 2 bases, with 15 bases left in between. CDR3 sequence (DNA): TGTGCCAGCAGTTACGGGCTAGCGAGCAACACCGGGGAGCTGTTTTTT. Translation: CASSYGLASNTGELFF.

The chain is built from TRBV7-9 and TRBJ2-5; tentative D call: TRBD2 (6 bases). The CDR3 loop spans 14 amino acids. V was shortened by 8 bases and J by 1 base, with 14 bases between the two germline ends. Germline V gene lookup returns CDR1 SEHNR and CDR2 FQNEAQ (reference sequence). CDR3 coding DNA: TGTGCCAGCGCCCTGCTTAGCGGCCAAGAGACCCAGTACTTC. Translating gives CASALLSGQETQYF.

The chain links TRBV19 to TRBJ1-5; 8 nucleotides line up with TRBD1. CDR1 and CDR2 from the germline V gene are LNHDA and SQIVND (reference sequence). There are 15 residues in the CDR3. V shed 3 bases and J 2 bases; nucleotides not matched to a gene: 3. The CDR3 spells CASSIRGQGNQPQHF. The CDR3, as DNA: TGTGCCAGTAGTATCCGGGGACAGGGCAATCAGCCCCAGCATTTT.

A few counts support this clonotype. Here the CDR3 DNA reads TGTGCCAGCAGTTTTGACTGGGACAACTTCTCCCCGACTAATTCACCCCTCCACTTT. The encoded protein is CASSFDWDNFSPTNSPLHF. The chain is built from TRBV12-3 or TRBV12-4 and TRBJ1-6, with D possibly matching TRBD1 (6 bases). V was pared by 3 bases and J by 6 bases, with 24 bases between. The CDR3 is 19 amino acids.